This T cell receptor (beta chain) was sequenced for a study of blood T cell repertoires in COVID-19. Trimming took off 7 bases at V and 4 bases at J, with 10 bases between the two ends. The germline gives CDR1 SNHLY, CDR2 FYNNEI. This CDR3 is built from 12 residues. Profiled with immunoSEQ multiplex PCR; TCRdb holds only in-frame clones, not every one. The table lists about 480,000 clones, 85% to 90% of them singletons, with roughly 7.4% in the top ten. Sequences were obtained from peripheral blood. This clonotype was sampled from a woman in her forties or fifties with COVID-19, enrolled during active disease. The rearrangement links TRBV2 to TRBJ1-2; D remains ambiguous. CDR3 sequence (DNA): TGTGCCAGCACCGTGGGAGGCTATGGCTACACCTTC. It is translated as CASTVGGYGYTF.